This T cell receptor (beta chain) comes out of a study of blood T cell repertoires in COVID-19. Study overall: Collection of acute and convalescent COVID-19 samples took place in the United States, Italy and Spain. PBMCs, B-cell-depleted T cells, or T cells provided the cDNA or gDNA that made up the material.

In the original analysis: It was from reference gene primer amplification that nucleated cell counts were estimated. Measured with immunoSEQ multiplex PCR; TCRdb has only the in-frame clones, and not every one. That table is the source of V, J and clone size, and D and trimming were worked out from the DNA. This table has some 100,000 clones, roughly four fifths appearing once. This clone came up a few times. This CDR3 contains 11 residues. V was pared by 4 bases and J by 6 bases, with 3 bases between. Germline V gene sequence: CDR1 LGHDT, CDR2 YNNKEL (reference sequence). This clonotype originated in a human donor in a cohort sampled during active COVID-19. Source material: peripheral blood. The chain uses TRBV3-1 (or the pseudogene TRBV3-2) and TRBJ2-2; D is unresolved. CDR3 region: CASSRAGELFF. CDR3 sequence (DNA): TGTGCCAGCAGCCGCGCCGGGGAGCTGTTTTTT.